These 10 T cell receptor beta chains were sequenced from one sample in a study of blood T cell repertoires in COVID-19. TCRdb's copy holds only in-frame clones and misses some; the assay was immunoSEQ multiplex PCR. Among 220,000 or so clones listed, about 81% were seen once. Material: peripheral blood. All receptors come from a woman of 80 years or more with COVID-19, enrolled during active disease.

The chain joins TRBV5-1 to TRBJ1-2; D unclear. Germline V gives CDR1 SGHRS, CDR2 YFSETQ. Trimming took 1 base from V and 14 from J, leaving 21 bases between them. The CDR3 covers 14 residues. In DNA, the CDR3 is TGCGCCAGCAGCTTGAATACCGAATATGGCCGATGGACCTTC. As protein: CASSLNTEYGRWTF.

This clone turned up a few times. The chain links TRBV29-1 to TRBJ2-1; 7 bases line up with TRBD2. Per germline, CDR1 SQVTM and CDR2 ANQGSEA. V gave up 7 bases and J gave up 6 bases; unmatched junction bases: 6. CDR3 length equals 12 residues. The CDR3 protein is CSDQRGGNEQFF. CDR3 nucleotide sequence: TGCAGCGACCAACGCGGGGGCAATGAGCAGTTCTTC.

The CDR3 reads CASSFYRTTYEQYF. The CDR3 DNA reads TGTGCCAGCAGTTTTTACAGAACGACCTACGAGCAGTACTTC. The J gene is TRBJ2-7, the V gene TRBV27; D unresolved. The CDR3 has 14 amino acids. Germline assignment: CDR1 MNHEY and CDR2 SMNVEV (reference sequence). Trimming cost V 3 bases and J 2 bases, with 11 bases left between them.

This clone was detected a few times. The chain joins TRBV11-2 to TRBJ2-1; 8 nucleotides align to TRBD2. CDR1 and CDR2 (germline): SGHAT, FQNNGV. The J segment lost 1 base and the V segment lost 5 bases, leaving 7 bases of the junction unmatched. This CDR3 is built from 16 residues. In DNA, the CDR3 is TGTGCCAGCAGCACACCCGGCGGGGGGTCCTACAATGAGCAGTTCTTC. This codes for CASSTPGGGSYNEQFF.

The chain combines TRBV7-9 with TRBJ2-7, with 10 bases matching TRBD1. CDR3 size: 16 residues. V shed 0 bases and J 5 bases; nucleotides not matched to a gene: 7. Germline V gene sequence: CDR1 SEHNR, CDR2 FQNEAQ (reference sequence). The CDR3 DNA sequence: TGTGCCAGCAGCTTAGCGACCGGGACAGGGGCCAACGAGCAGTACTTC. Encoded protein: CASSLATGTGANEQYF.

CDR3 bases: TGTGCCAGCAGTGACAGGGGAAACATTCAGTACTTC. The encoded protein is CASSDRGNIQYF. The V gene is TRBV25-1, the J gene TRBJ2-4, with D tentatively TRBD1 (6 bases). There are 12 residues in the CDR3. The V and J ends lost 3 bases and 6 bases respectively, with 6 bases between them. CDR1 is MGHDK, CDR2 SYGVNS, per germline.

This clone was detected once. The J gene is TRBJ2-1, the V gene TRBV30; no clear D. The germline gives CDR1 GTSNPN, CDR2 SVGIG (reference sequence). The CDR3 loop spans 11 amino acids. The V gene lost 0 bases and the J gene lost 7 bases, with 4 bases spanning the gap. CDR3: CAWSVQNEQFF. CDR3 DNA: TGTGCCTGGAGTGTTCAGAATGAGCAGTTCTTC.

V and J are TRBV4-1 and TRBJ2-7, with D tentatively TRBD1 (5 bases). With 1 base removed from V and 1 base from J, the gap between germline ends came to 11 bases. This CDR3 region has 15 residues. Germline values: CDR1 MGHRA, CDR2 YSYEKL. CDR3 in DNA: TGCGCCAGCAGCCAAGGGCAAGGGGAATCCTACGAGCAGTACTTC. Protein sequence: CASSQGQGESYEQYF.

The rearrangement joins TRBV3-1 (or the pseudogene TRBV3-2) to TRBJ2-5, with 10 bases identical to TRBD2. V lost 6 bases to trimming and J lost 4 bases; unmatched junction nucleotides: 8. This CDR3 contains 15 residues. Germline assignment: CDR1 LGHDT and CDR2 YNNKEL (reference sequence). The CDR3 coding sequence is TGTGCCAGCAGTCCCCTAGCGGGAGTCGGAGAGACCCAGTACTTC. Its protein product is CASSPLAGVGETQYF.

This rearrangement joins TRBV29-1 to TRBJ1-5, with D uncertain. The CDR3 loop spans 13 amino acids. Germline values: CDR1 SQVTM, CDR2 ANQGSEA. The ends were cut back, 4 bases at V and 7 bases at J, with 14 bases in the middle. The chain's CDR3 is CSVGFKGGQPQHF. CDR3 in DNA: TGCAGCGTTGGTTTCAAGGGAGGACAGCCCCAGCATTTT.